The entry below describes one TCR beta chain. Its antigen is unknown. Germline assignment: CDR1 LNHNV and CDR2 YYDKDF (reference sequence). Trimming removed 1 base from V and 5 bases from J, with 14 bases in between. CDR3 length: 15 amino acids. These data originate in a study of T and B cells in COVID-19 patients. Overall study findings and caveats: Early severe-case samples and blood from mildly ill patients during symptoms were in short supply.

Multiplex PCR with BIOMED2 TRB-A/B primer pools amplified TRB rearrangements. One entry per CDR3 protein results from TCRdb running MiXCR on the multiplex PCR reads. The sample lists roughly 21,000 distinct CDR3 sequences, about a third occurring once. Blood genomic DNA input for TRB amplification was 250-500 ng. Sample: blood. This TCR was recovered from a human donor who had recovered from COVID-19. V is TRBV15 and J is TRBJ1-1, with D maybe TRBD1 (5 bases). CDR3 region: CATSRGGRAGTEAFF. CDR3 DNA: TGTGCCACCAGCAGAGGTGGCAGGGCGGGAACTGAAGCTTTCTTT.